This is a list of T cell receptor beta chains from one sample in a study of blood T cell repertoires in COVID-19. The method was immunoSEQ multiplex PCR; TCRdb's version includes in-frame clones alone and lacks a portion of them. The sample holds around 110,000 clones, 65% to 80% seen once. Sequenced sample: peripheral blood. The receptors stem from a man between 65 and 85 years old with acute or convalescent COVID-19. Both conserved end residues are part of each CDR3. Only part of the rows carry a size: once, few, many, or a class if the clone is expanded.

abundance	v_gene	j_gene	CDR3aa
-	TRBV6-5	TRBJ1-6	CASSYVGQGNSPLHF
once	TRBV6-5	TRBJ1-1	CASAGNTEAFF
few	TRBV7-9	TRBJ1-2	CASSSRGSNYGYTF
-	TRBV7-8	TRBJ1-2	CASSLGARLGYGYTF
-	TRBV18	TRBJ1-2	CASSLQDYGYTF
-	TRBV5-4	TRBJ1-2	CASGGNYGYTF
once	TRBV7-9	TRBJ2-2	CASSPTSADTGELFF
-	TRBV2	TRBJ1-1	CASSDQGQGTEAFF
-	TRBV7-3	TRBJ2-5	CAVSRGGASETQYF
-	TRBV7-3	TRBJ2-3	CASSSRTSGGIVTDTQYF
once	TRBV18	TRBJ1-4	CASSGGANEKLFF
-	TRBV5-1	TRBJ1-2	CASSLALNYGYTF
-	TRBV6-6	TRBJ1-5	CASRVTGNQPQHF
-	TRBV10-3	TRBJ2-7	CAISADRDGTAEQYF
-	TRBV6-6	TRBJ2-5	CASSYVSSGTKTQYF
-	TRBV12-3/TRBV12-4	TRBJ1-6	CASSDRNSPLHF
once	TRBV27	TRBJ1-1	CASSFGGFDTEAFF
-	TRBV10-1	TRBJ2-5	CASPGTGGLKTQYF
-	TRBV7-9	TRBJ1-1	CASSPGTANTEAFF
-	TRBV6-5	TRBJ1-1	CASRAGTLLAEAFF
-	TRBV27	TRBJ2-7	CASSALPGGAYEQYF
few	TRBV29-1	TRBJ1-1	CSVEDGAVKAFF
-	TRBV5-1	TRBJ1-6	CASSPAGQGDNSPLHF